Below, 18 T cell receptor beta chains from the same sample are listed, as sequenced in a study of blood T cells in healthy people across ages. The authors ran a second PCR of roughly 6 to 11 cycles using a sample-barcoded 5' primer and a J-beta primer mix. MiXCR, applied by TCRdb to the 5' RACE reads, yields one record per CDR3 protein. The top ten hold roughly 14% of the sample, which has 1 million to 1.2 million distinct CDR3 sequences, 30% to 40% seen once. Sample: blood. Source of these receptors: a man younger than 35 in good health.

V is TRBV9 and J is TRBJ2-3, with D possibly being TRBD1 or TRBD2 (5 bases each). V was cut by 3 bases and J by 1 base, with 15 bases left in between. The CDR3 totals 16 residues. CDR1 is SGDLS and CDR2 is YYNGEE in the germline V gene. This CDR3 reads CASSETGAAGTDTQYF. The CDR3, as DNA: TGTGCCAGCAGCGAGACCGGGGCCGCGGGCACAGATACGCAGTATTTT.

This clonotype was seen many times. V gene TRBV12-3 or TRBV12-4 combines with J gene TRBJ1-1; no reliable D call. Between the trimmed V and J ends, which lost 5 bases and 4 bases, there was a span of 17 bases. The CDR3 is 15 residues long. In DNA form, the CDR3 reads TGTGCCAGCAGTATCTCCACCCGACGGGGCACTGAAGCTTTCTTT. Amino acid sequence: CASSISTRRGTEAFF.

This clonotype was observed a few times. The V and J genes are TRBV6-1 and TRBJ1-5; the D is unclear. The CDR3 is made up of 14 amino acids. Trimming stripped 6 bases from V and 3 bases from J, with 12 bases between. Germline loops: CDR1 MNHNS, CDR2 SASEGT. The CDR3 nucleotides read TGTGCCAGCAGCGGGGTCCGGGTCAATCAGCCCCAGCATTTT. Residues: CASSGVRVNQPQHF.

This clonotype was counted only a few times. CDR3 in DNA: TGCAGTGCTAGAGCTCAGGGTGAAAATGAAAAACTGTTTTTT. Translated: CSARAQGENEKLFF. The chain recombines TRBV20-1 with TRBJ1-4, with a weak D call TRBD1 (5 bases). Germline-derived CDR1 and CDR2 are DFQATT and SNEGSKA (reference sequence). Trimming left V 1 base short and J 5 bases short, with 11 bases between. The CDR3 loop spans 14 amino acids.

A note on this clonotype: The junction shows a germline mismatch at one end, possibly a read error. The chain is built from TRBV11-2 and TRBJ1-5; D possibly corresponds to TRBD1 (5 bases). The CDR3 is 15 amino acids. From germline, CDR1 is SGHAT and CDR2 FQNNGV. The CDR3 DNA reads TGTGCCAGCAGCTTAGATCCCCAGGGTTGGCAGCACCAGCATTTT. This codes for CASSLDPQGWQHQHF.

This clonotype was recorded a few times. The CDR3: CASSRSDGGEKLFF. DNA for the CDR3: TGTGCCAGCTCCAGGTCCGACGGAGGTGAAAAACTGTTTTTT. J is TRBJ1-4 and V is TRBV25-1, with D hard to call. Trimming stripped 8 bases from V and 7 bases from J, with 17 bases between. This CDR3 contains 14 residues. Germline V gives CDR1 MGHDK, CDR2 SYGVNS.

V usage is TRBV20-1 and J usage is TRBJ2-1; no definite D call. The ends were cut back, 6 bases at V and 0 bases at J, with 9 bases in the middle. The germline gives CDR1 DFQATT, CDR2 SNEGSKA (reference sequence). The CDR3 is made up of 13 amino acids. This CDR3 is CSAFGSSYNEQFF. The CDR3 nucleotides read TGCAGTGCATTCGGTAGCTCCTACAATGAGCAGTTCTTC.

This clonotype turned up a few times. CDR3 bases: TGCGCCAGCAACCCGACTAGCGGGGTCCATGAGCAGTTCTTC. Protein product: CASNPTSGVHEQFF. The rearrangement links TRBV5-1 to TRBJ2-1; TRBD2 agrees at 11 bases. The length of the CDR3 is 14 residues. CDR1 SGHRS and CDR2 YFSETQ come from the germline V gene. V lost 6 bases to trimming and J lost 8 bases; unmatched junction nucleotides: 7.

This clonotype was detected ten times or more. DNA for the CDR3: TGCAGTGCTAGAGAAGGACTAGAAAACGAGCAGTACTTC. It translates to CSAREGLENEQYF. The V call is TRBV20-1, the J call TRBJ2-7, with 7 bases lining up with TRBD2. V gave up 0 bases and J gave up 5 bases; unmatched junction bases: 4. From germline, CDR1 is DFQATT and CDR2 SNEGSKA (reference sequence). This CDR3 spans 13 amino acids.

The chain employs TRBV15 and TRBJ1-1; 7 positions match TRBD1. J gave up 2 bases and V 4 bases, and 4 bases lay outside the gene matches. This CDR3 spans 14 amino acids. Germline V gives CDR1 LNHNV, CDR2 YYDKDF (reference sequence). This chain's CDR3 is CATSTTGSNTEAFF. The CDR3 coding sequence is TGTGCCACCAGCACGACAGGGAGCAACACTGAAGCTTTCTTT.

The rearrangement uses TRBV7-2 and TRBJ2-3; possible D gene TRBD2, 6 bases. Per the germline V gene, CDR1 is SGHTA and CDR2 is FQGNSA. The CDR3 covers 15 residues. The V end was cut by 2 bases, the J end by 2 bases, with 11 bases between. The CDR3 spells CASSLWRGYTDTQYF. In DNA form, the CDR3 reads TGTGCCAGCAGCTTATGGCGGGGATACACAGATACGCAGTATTTT.

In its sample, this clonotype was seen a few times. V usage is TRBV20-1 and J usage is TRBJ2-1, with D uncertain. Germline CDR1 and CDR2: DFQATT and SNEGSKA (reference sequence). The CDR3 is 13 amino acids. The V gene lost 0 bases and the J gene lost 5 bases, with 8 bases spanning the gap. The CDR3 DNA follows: TGCAGTGCTAGAGAACTCACCCACAATGAGCAGTTCTTC. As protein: CSARELTHNEQFF.

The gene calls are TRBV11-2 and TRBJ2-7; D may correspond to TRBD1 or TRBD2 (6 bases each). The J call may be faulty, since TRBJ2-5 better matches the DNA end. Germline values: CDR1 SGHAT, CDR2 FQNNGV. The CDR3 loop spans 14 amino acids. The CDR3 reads CASSPHGGRETQYF. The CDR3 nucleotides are TGTGCCAGCAGCCCCCATGGGGGGCGAGAGACCCAGTACTTC.

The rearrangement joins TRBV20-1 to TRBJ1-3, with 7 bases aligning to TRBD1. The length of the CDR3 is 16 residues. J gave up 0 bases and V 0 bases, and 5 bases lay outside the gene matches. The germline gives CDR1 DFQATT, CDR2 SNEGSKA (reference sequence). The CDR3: CSARDFTGVSGNTIYF. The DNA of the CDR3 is TGCAGTGCTAGAGATTTTACAGGGGTCTCTGGAAACACCATATATTTT.

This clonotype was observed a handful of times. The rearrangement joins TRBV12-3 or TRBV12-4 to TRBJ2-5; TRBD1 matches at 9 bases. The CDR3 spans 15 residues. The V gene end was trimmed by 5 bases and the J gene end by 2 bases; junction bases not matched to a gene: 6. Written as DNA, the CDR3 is TGTGCCAGCAGTCTACAGGGGGCTCGGCAAGAGACCCAGTACTTC. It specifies CASSLQGARQETQYF.

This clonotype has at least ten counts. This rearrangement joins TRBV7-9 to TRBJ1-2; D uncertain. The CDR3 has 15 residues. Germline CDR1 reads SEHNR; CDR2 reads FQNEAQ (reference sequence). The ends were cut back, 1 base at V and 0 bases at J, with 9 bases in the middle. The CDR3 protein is CASSLDLGSNYGYTF. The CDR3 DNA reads TGTGCCAGCAGCTTAGATCTCGGGTCTAACTATGGCTACACCTTC.

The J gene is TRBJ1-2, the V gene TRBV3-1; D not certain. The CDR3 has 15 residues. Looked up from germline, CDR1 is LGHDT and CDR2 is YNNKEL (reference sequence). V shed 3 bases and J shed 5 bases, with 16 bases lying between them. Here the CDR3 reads CASSHSLKKTYGYTF. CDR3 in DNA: TGTGCCAGCAGCCATTCCCTCAAAAAAACTTATGGCTACACCTTC.

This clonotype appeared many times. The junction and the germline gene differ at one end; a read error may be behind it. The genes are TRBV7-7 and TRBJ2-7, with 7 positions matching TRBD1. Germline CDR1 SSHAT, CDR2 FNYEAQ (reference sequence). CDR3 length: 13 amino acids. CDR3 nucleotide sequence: TGTGCTAGCAGCTTGGACAGGTTCGACGAGCAGTACTTC. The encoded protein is CASSLDRFDEQYF. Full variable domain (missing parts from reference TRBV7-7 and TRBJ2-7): GAGVSQSPRYKVTKRGQDVTLRCDPISSHATLYWYQQALGQGPEFLTYFNYEAQPDKSGLPSDRFSAERPEGSISTLTIQRTEQRDSAMYRCASSLDRFDEQYFGPGTRLTVT.